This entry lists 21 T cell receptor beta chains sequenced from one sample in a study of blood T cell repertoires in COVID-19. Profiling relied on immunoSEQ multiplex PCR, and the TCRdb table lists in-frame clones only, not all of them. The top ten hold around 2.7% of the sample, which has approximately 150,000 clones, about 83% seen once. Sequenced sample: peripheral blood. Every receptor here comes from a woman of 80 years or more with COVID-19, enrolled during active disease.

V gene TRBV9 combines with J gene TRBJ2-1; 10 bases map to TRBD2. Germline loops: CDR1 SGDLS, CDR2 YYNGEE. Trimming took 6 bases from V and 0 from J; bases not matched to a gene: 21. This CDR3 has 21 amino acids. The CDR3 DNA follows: TGTGCCAGCATGGGGACTAGCGCGCCACACCGGCTCAACGTCTCCTACAATGAGCAGTTCTTC. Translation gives CASMGTSAPHRLNVSYNEQFF.

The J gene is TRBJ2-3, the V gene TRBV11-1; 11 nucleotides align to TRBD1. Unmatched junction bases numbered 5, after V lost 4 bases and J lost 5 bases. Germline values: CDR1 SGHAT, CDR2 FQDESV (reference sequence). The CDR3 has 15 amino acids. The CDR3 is CASSSWTGGEDTQYF. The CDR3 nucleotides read TGTGCCAGCAGCTCTTGGACAGGGGGCGAAGATACGCAGTATTTT.

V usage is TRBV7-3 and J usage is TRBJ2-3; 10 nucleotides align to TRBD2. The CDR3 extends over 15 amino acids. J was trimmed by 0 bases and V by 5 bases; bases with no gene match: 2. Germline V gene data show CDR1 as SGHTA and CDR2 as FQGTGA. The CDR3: CASSRAGGSTDTQYF. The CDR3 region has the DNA TGTGCCAGCAGCCGAGCGGGAGGGAGCACAGATACGCAGTATTTT.

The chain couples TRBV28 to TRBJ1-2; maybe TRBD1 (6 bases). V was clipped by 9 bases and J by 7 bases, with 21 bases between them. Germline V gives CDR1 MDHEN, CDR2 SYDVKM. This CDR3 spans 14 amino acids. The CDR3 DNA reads TGTGCCAGTTTCTACAGGGACACGGGGAGTGGCTACACCTTC. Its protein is CASFYRDTGSGYTF.

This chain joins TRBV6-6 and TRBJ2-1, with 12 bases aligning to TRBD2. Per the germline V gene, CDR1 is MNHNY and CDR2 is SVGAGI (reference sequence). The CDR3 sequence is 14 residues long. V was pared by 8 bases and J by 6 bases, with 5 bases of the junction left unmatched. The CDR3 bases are TGTGCCAGCGATGGACTAGCGGGAAGCAATGAGCAGTTCTTC. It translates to CASDGLAGSNEQFF.

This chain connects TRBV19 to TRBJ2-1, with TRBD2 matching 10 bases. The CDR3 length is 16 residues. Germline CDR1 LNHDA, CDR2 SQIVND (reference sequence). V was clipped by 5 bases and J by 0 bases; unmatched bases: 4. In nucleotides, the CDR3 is TGTGCCAGTAGTTATCCTAGCGGGAGCTCCTACAATGAGCAGTTCTTC. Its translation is CASSYPSGSSYNEQFF.

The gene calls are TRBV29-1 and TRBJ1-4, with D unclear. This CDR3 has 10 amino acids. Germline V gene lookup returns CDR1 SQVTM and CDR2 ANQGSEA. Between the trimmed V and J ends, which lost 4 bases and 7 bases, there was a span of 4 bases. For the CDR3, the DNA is TGCAGCGTTGGAGGTGAAAAACTGTTTTTT. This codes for CSVGGEKLFF.

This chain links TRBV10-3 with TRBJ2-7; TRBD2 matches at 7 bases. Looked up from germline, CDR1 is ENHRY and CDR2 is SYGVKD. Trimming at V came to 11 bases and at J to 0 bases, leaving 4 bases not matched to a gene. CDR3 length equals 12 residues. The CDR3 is CAAGLFSYEQYF. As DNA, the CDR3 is TGTGCCGCGGGACTATTCTCCTACGAGCAGTACTTC.

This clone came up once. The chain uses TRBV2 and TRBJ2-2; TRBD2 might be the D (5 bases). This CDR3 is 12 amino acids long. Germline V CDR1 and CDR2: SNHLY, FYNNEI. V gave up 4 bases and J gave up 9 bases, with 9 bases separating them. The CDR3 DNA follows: TGTGCCAGCAGTGCGTCTAGCAGGGAGCTGTTTTTT. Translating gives CASSASSRELFF.

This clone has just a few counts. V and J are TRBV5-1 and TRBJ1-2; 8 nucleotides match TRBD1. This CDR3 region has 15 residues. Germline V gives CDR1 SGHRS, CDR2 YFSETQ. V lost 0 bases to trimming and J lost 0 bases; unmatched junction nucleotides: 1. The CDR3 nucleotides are TGCGCCAGCAGCTTGGGACAGGGGCCTAACTATGGCTACACCTTC. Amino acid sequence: CASSLGQGPNYGYTF.

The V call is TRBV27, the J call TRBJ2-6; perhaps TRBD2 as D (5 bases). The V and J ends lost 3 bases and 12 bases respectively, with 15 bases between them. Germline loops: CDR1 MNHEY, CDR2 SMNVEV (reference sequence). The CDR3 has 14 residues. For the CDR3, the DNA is TGTGCCAGCAGTTTCGCCGGACTTTTCAGCGTCCTGACTTTC. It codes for CASSFAGLFSVLTF.

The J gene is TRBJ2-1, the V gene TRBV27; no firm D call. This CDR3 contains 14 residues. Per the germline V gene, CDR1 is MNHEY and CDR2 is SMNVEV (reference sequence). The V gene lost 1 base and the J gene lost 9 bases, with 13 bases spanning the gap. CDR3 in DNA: TGTGCCAGCAGTTTATGGGCAGGTCCCGCTGAGCAGTTCTTC. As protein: CASSLWAGPAEQFF.

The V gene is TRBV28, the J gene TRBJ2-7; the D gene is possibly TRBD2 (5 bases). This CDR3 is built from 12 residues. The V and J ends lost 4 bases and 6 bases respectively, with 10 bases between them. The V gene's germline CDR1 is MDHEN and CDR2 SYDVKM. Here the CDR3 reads CASSSYSGEQYF. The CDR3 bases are TGTGCCAGCAGTTCCTACAGCGGCGAGCAGTACTTC. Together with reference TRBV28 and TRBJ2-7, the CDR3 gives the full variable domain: DVKVTQSSRYLVKRTGEKVFLECVQDMDHENMFWYRQDPGLGLRLIYFSYDVKMKEKGDIPEGYSVSREKKERFSLILESASTNQTSMYLCASSSYSGEQYFGPGTRLTVT.

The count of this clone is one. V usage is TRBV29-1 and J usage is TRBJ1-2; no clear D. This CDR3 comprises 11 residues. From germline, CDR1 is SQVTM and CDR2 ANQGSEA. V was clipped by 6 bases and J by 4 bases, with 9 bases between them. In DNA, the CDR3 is TGCAGCGTGGAGACGGGCTATGGCTACACCTTC. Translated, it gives CSVETGYGYTF.

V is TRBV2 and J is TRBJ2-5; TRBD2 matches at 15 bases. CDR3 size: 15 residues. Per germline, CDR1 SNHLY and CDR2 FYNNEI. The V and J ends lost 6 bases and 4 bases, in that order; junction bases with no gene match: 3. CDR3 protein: CASRWTSGGVETQYF. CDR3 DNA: TGTGCCAGCAGATGGACTAGCGGGGGGGTAGAGACCCAGTACTTC.

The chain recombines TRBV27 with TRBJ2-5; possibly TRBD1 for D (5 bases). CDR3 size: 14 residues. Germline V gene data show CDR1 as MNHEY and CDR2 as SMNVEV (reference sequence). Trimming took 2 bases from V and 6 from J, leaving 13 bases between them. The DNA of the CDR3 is TGTGCCAGCAGTTTAGGAGACAGTTACCAGACCCAGTACTTC. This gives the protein CASSLGDSYQTQYF.

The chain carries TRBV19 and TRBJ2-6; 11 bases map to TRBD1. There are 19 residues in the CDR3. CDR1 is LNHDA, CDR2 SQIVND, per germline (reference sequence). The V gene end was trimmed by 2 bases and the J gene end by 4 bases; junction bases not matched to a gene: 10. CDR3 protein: CASSIMGQGVSSGANVLTF. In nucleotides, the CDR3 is TGTGCCAGTAGTATAATGGGACAGGGGGTTTCGTCCGGGGCCAACGTCCTGACTTTC.

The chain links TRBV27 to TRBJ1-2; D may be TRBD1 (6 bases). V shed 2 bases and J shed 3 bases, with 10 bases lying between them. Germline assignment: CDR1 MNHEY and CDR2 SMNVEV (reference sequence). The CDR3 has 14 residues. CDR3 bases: TGTGCCAGCAGTTTAGGGGCAGGGGACTATGGCTACACCTTC. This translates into CASSLGAGDYGYTF.

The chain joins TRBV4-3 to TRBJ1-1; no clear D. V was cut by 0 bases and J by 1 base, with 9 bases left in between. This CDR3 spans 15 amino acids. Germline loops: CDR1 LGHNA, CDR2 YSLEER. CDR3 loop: CASSQDPYPNTEAFF. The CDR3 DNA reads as TGCGCCAGCAGCCAAGACCCCTACCCGAACACTGAAGCTTTCTTT.

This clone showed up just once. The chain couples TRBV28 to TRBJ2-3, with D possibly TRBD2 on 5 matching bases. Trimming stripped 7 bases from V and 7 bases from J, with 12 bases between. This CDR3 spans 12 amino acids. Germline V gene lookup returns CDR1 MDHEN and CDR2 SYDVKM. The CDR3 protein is CASTTSGYTQYF. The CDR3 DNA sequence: TGTGCCAGCACCACTTCGGGGTATACGCAGTATTTT.

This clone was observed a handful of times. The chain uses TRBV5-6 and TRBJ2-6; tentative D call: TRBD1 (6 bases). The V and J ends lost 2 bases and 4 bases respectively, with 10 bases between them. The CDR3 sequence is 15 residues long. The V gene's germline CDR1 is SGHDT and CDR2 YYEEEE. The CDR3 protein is CASSFQGQGANVLTF. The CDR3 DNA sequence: TGTGCCAGCAGCTTTCAAGGACAGGGGGCCAACGTCCTGACTTTC. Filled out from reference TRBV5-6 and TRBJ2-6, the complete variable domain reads DAGVTQSPTHLIKTRGQQVTLRCSPKSGHDTVSWYQQALGQGPQFIFQYYEEEERQRGNFPDRFSGHQFPNYSSELNVNALLLGDSALYLCASSFQGQGANVLTFGAGSRLTVL.